Listed below are T cell receptor beta chains from one sample, sequenced in a study of T cells in Graves' hyperthyroidism and ophthalmopathy. TCRdb fed the multiplex PCR reads into MiXCR, producing one record per CDR3 protein. The sample records hundreds of thousands of distinct CDR3 sequences, roughly 14% being singletons. Material for sequencing was blood. The receptors originated from a woman between 40 and 55 years old with Graves' ophthalmopathy. Both conserved end residues are part of each CDR3. D genes are given only for firm matches. Only part of the rows carry a size: once, few, many, or a class if the clone is expanded.

D gene: -
V gene: TRBV29-1
clone size: many
J gene: TRBJ2-7
CDR3 protein: CSVERPGSYEQYF
CDR3 DNA: TGCAGCGTTGAGAGGCCCGGTTCCTACGAGCAGTACTTC

D gene: -
V gene: TRBV24-1
clone size: few
J gene: TRBJ1-2
CDR3 protein: CATSETNYGYTF
CDR3 DNA: TGTGCCACCAGTGAGACAAACTATGGCTACACCTTC

D gene: -
V gene: TRBV29-1
clone size: many
J gene: TRBJ2-5
CDR3 protein: CSVLPGFQETQYF
CDR3 DNA: TGCAGCGTTCTCCCGGGGTTCCAAGAGACCCAGTACTTC

D gene: TRBD2
V gene: TRBV2
clone size: many
J gene: TRBJ2-2
CDR3 protein: CASTRGRAEGGELFF
CDR3 DNA: TGTGCCAGCACGCGCGGGAGGGCCGAGGGCGGGGAGCTGTTTTTT

D gene: -
V gene: TRBV6-1
clone size: many
J gene: TRBJ1-1
CDR3 protein: CASSAGESNTEAFF
CDR3 DNA: TGTGCCAGCAGCGCCGGGGAGTCGAACACTGAAGCTTTCTTT

D gene: TRBD2
V gene: TRBV27
clone size: many
J gene: TRBJ2-7
CDR3 protein: CASRRGGGSYEQYF
CDR3 DNA: TGTGCCAGCAGGCGCGGGGGGGGTAGCTACGAGCAGTACTTC

D gene: TRBD1
V gene: TRBV12-3/TRBV12-4
clone size: many
J gene: TRBJ2-7
CDR3 protein: CASSLGQGAAEQYF
CDR3 DNA: TGTGCCAGCAGCCTTGGACAGGGGGCGGCCGAGCAGTACTTC

D gene: -
V gene: TRBV15
clone size: many
J gene: TRBJ2-5
CDR3 protein: CATSRDRGWETQYF
CDR3 DNA: TGTGCCACCAGCAGAGATAGGGGGTGGGAGACCCAGTACTTC

D gene: -
V gene: TRBV12-3/TRBV12-4
clone size: few
J gene: TRBJ2-5
CDR3 protein: CASRYGARKETQYF
CDR3 DNA: TGTGCCAGCCGGTATGGGGCTAGAAAAGAGACCCAGTACTTC

D gene: -
V gene: TRBV11-1
clone size: -
J gene: TRBJ2-7
CDR3 protein: CASSRPPGHNSSYEQYF
CDR3 DNA: TGTGCCAGCAGCCGCCCTCCGGGACACAACAGCTCCTACGAGCAGTACTTC

D gene: TRBD1
V gene: TRBV7-2
clone size: -
J gene: TRBJ2-5
CDR3 protein: CASSLGTGEEETQYF
CDR3 DNA: TGTGCCAGCAGCCTCGGGACAGGGGAAGAAGAGACCCAGTACTTC

D gene: -
V gene: TRBV6-5
clone size: -
J gene: TRBJ1-2
CDR3 protein: CASSYVKQAVYGYTF
CDR3 DNA: TGTGCCAGCAGTTACGTTAAACAGGCAGTCTATGGCTACACCTTC

D gene: -
V gene: TRBV6-5
clone size: -
J gene: TRBJ1-5
CDR3 protein: CASSYYGGDQPQHF
CDR3 DNA: TGTGCCAGCAGTTACTATGGCGGGGATCAGCCCCAGCATTTT

D gene: -
V gene: TRBV6-2/TRBV6-3
clone size: many
J gene: TRBJ2-6
CDR3 protein: CASKDSSGANVLTF
CDR3 DNA: TGTGCCAGCAAGGACAGCTCTGGGGCCAACGTCCTGACTTTC

D gene: TRBD1
V gene: TRBV2
clone size: many
J gene: TRBJ2-7
CDR3 protein: CATGTGHEIVYEQYF
CDR3 DNA: TGTGCCACCGGGACAGGGCACGAAATTGTCTACGAGCAGTACTTC

D gene: TRBD1
V gene: TRBV19
clone size: many
J gene: TRBJ2-7
CDR3 protein: CASSMGQGIHEQYF
CDR3 DNA: TGTGCCAGTAGTATGGGACAGGGTATCCACGAGCAGTACTTC

D gene: -
V gene: TRBV6-5
clone size: many
J gene: TRBJ1-5
CDR3 protein: CASSYDRHRNQPQHF
CDR3 DNA: TGTGCCAGCAGTTACGACAGGCATCGCAATCAGCCCCAGCATTTT

D gene: -
V gene: TRBV6-1
clone size: few
J gene: TRBJ2-7
CDR3 protein: CASRTHEGKGGEQYF
CDR3 DNA: TGTGCCAGCAGGACCCATGAGGGAAAAGGGGGCGAGCAGTACTTC

D gene: -
V gene: TRBV27
clone size: few
J gene: TRBJ2-7
CDR3 protein: CASSLSRLQLTYEQYF
CDR3 DNA: TGTGCCAGCAGTTTATCGAGGCTTCAATTGACCTACGAGCAGTACTTC

D gene: TRBD1
V gene: TRBV27
clone size: many
J gene: TRBJ1-1
CDR3 protein: CASSLSGQGTEAFF
CDR3 DNA: TGTGCCAGCAGTTTATCGGGACAGGGCACTGAAGCTTTCTTT

D gene: -
V gene: TRBV6-2/TRBV6-3
clone size: many
J gene: TRBJ1-2
CDR3 protein: CASSPLFVRGHGYTF
CDR3 DNA: TGTGCCAGCAGTCCATTATTCGTGCGGGGTCATGGCTACACCTTC

D gene: TRBD1
V gene: TRBV6-1
clone size: many
J gene: TRBJ1-1
CDR3 protein: CASSGRDREAFF
CDR3 DNA: TGTGCCAGCAGTGGCCGGGACAGGGAAGCTTTCTTT

D gene: -
V gene: TRBV4-3
clone size: many
J gene: TRBJ1-1
CDR3 protein: CASSQRDLGAEAFF
CDR3 DNA: TGCGCCAGCAGCCAAAGGGACCTGGGCGCTGAAGCTTTCTTT

D gene: -
V gene: TRBV4-3
clone size: many
J gene: TRBJ1-1
CDR3 protein: CASSPEGGKAFF
CDR3 DNA: TGCGCCAGCAGCCCCGAAGGGGGAAAAGCTTTCTTT

D gene: -
V gene: TRBV28
clone size: once
J gene: TRBJ2-7
CDR3 protein: CGSCGGTSYEQYF
CDR3 DNA: TGTGGATCGTGTGGGGGGACCTCCTACGAGCAGTACTTC

D gene: -
V gene: TRBV30
clone size: many
J gene: TRBJ2-2
CDR3 protein: CAWSAGQRTGELFF
CDR3 DNA: TGTGCCTGGAGCGCGGGACAGCGAACCGGGGAGCTGTTTTTT

D gene: TRBD1
V gene: TRBV28
clone size: many
J gene: TRBJ1-1
CDR3 protein: CASSSGAGGRGEAFF
CDR3 DNA: TGTGCCAGCAGTTCGGGGGCAGGGGGAAGGGGGGAAGCTTTCTTT

D gene: -
V gene: TRBV19
clone size: many
J gene: TRBJ2-7
CDR3 protein: CASSTGPSEQYF
CDR3 DNA: TGTGCCAGTAGTACAGGTCCGAGCGAGCAGTACTTC

D gene: -
V gene: TRBV24-1
clone size: many
J gene: TRBJ1-2
CDR3 protein: CATSDPGDNYGYTF
CDR3 DNA: TGTGCCACCAGTGATCCAGGGGACAACTATGGCTACACCTTC

D gene: -
V gene: TRBV6-1
clone size: many
J gene: TRBJ2-7
CDR3 protein: CASSESQGAYEQYF
CDR3 DNA: TGTGCCAGCAGTGAAAGTCAGGGTGCCTACGAGCAGTACTTC

D gene: -
V gene: TRBV2
clone size: many
J gene: TRBJ2-7
CDR3 protein: CASSDQLDEQYF
CDR3 DNA: TGTGCCAGCAGTGACCAGCTGGACGAGCAGTACTTC

D gene: -
V gene: TRBV20-1
clone size: many
J gene: TRBJ2-5
CDR3 protein: CSASTTATGAQYF
CDR3 DNA: TGCAGTGCTTCCACGACGGCTACTGGGGCCCAGTACTTC

D gene: -
V gene: TRBV4-1
clone size: few
J gene: TRBJ2-5
CDR3 protein: CASSRGRGGKQETQYF
CDR3 DNA: TGCGCCAGCAGCCGTGGACGAGGGGGGAAACAAGAGACCCAGTACTTC

D gene: -
V gene: TRBV19
clone size: many
J gene: TRBJ1-1
CDR3 protein: CASSTSLSPVMNTEAFF
CDR3 DNA: TGTGCCAGTAGTACTTCCCTTTCTCCGGTCATGAACACTGAAGCTTTCTTT

D gene: TRBD1
V gene: TRBV19
clone size: few
J gene: TRBJ2-7
CDR3 protein: CASTPDRGGHEQYF
CDR3 DNA: TGTGCCAGTACCCCCGACAGGGGAGGCCACGAGCAGTACTTC

D gene: -
V gene: TRBV19
clone size: many
J gene: TRBJ1-1
CDR3 protein: CASKHRQNTEAFF
CDR3 DNA: TGTGCCAGTAAGCACCGCCAGAACACTGAAGCTTTCTTT

D gene: -
V gene: TRBV24-1
clone size: few
J gene: TRBJ2-7
CDR3 protein: CATSDLSAVGEYF
CDR3 DNA: TGTGCCACCAGTGATTTGTCAGCGGTCGGAGAGTACTTC

D gene: -
V gene: TRBV6-2/TRBV6-3
clone size: -
J gene: TRBJ2-7
CDR3 protein: CASSYWQSIGHGETYEQYF
CDR3 DNA: TGTGCCAGCAGTTACTGGCAGAGTATTGGCCACGGGGAGACCTACGAGCAGTACTTC

D gene: TRBD1
V gene: TRBV5-5
clone size: many
J gene: TRBJ1-1
CDR3 protein: CASSSWTGKATEAFF
CDR3 DNA: TGTGCCAGCAGCTCATGGACAGGGAAGGCCACTGAAGCTTTCTTT

D gene: -
V gene: TRBV11-1
clone size: many
J gene: TRBJ2-7
CDR3 protein: CASSLSSFERTSTYEQYF
CDR3 DNA: TGTGCCAGCAGCTTGAGTTCGTTCGAGCGGACATCTACCTACGAGCAGTACTTC

D gene: -
V gene: TRBV28
clone size: many
J gene: TRBJ2-7
CDR3 protein: CASCTANSYEQYF
CDR3 DNA: TGTGCCAGCTGTACGGCGAACTCCTACGAGCAGTACTTC

D gene: TRBD1
V gene: TRBV6-1
clone size: many
J gene: TRBJ2-5
CDR3 protein: CASSEAGTEQETQYF
CDR3 DNA: TGTGCCAGCAGTGAAGCCGGGACAGAGCAAGAGACCCAGTACTTC

D gene: -
V gene: TRBV24-1
clone size: many
J gene: TRBJ2-1
CDR3 protein: CATSERRDNEQFF
CDR3 DNA: TGTGCCACCAGTGAACGACGGGACAATGAGCAGTTCTTC

D gene: -
V gene: TRBV6-5
clone size: many
J gene: TRBJ2-7
CDR3 protein: CASSYQWRAAYEQYF
CDR3 DNA: TGTGCCAGCAGTTACCAATGGCGGGCCGCCTACGAGCAGTACTTC

D gene: -
V gene: TRBV3-1
clone size: many
J gene: TRBJ1-5
CDR3 protein: CASSQGSGSNQPQHF
CDR3 DNA: TGTGCCAGCAGCCAAGGATCAGGGAGCAATCAGCCCCAGCATTTT

D gene: -
V gene: TRBV10-3
clone size: many
J gene: TRBJ1-5
CDR3 protein: CATTTEAILNYQPQHF
CDR3 DNA: TGTGCCACTACTACAGAGGCCATTTTGAATTACCAGCCCCAGCATTTT

D gene: TRBD2
V gene: TRBV12-3/TRBV12-4
clone size: many
J gene: TRBJ2-7
CDR3 protein: CASSFLQGAGEQYF
CDR3 DNA: TGTGCCAGCAGTTTCCTGCAGGGAGCGGGAGAGCAGTACTTC

D gene: TRBD1
V gene: TRBV11-2
clone size: -
J gene: TRBJ2-2
CDR3 protein: CASSLETGGTGELFF
CDR3 DNA: TGTGCCAGCAGCTTAGAGACAGGGGGGACCGGGGAGCTGTTTTTT

D gene: TRBD1
V gene: TRBV6-1
clone size: many
J gene: TRBJ2-7
CDR3 protein: CASTLGQGVYEQYF
CDR3 DNA: TGTGCCAGCACCTTGGGACAGGGGGTCTACGAGCAGTACTTC

D gene: -
V gene: TRBV6-2/TRBV6-3
clone size: many
J gene: TRBJ1-1
CDR3 protein: CASSPWAVSAEAFF
CDR3 DNA: TGTGCCAGCAGTCCCTGGGCCGTATCGGCTGAAGCTTTCTTT

D gene: -
V gene: TRBV20-1
clone size: -
J gene: TRBJ2-5
CDR3 protein: CSARDLPRGETQYF
CDR3 DNA: TGCAGTGCTAGAGATCTACCGAGGGGAGAGACCCAGTACTTC

D gene: -
V gene: TRBV29-1
clone size: many
J gene: TRBJ2-6
CDR3 protein: CSVEIGSSGANVLTF
CDR3 DNA: TGCAGCGTTGAGATTGGGAGCTCTGGGGCCAACGTCCTGACTTTC

D gene: -
V gene: TRBV30
clone size: many
J gene: TRBJ2-5
CDR3 protein: CAWTRALGAPETQYF
CDR3 DNA: TGTGCCTGGACTCGAGCCCTAGGGGCGCCAGAGACCCAGTACTTC

D gene: TRBD1
V gene: TRBV11-2
clone size: many
J gene: TRBJ2-7
CDR3 protein: CASSLRTGQRAYEQYF
CDR3 DNA: TGTGCCAGCAGCTTGAGGACAGGGCAGAGAGCCTACGAGCAGTACTTC

D gene: TRBD2
V gene: TRBV11-3
clone size: many
J gene: TRBJ2-4
CDR3 protein: CASRREGGSKNIQYF
CDR3 DNA: TGTGCCAGCAGAAGGGAGGGCGGATCCAAAAACATTCAGTACTTC

D gene: -
V gene: TRBV20-1
clone size: many
J gene: TRBJ1-5
CDR3 protein: CSAPKGNQPQHF
CDR3 DNA: TGCAGTGCTCCCAAGGGTAATCAGCCCCAGCATTTT